This TCR beta chain was captured by sequencing in a study of cytomegalovirus exposure and HLA in healthy donors. PCR was performed using 60 Vbeta and 13 Jbeta primers. Assay used: immunoSEQ multiplex PCR; TCRdb lists only in-frame clones, some missing. The table has about 120,000 clones, 70% to 80% seen once. Study-level points and caveats: Other equally common chains were less clonally expanded than HLA-associated TCR beta chains, a later analysis showed. A few CMV-associated chains proved CMV antigen-specific in vitro. Immune exposure data for these donors was limited to CMV serostatus.

Concerning this clone itself: The antigen is unknown.

Sequenced input: PBMCs. The TCR was taken from a man between 45 and 60 years old in good health and CMV-seropositive.

DNA for the CDR3: TGTGCCAGCAGTTCCTATGACAGGGGGGCGGCGTTTGACCAGTACTTC. Encoded protein: CASSSYDRGAAFDQYF. The V call is TRBV6-6, the J call TRBJ2-7; 9 nucleotides line up with TRBD1. The junction had 17 bases not matched to a gene; V was cut back by 4 bases and J by 10 bases. Germline V lookup: CDR1 MNHNY, CDR2 SVGAGI (reference sequence). This CDR3 has 16 amino acids.